These T cell receptor beta chains were read from a single sample in a study of radiotherapy plus CTLA-4 blockade in lung cancer. Generated by immunoSEQ multiplex PCR, the TCRdb table keeps only in-frame clones and is missing some. This table holds fewer than 150,000 clones, roughly 74% found once. The sequences come from peripheral blood, collected from a patient treated with radiotherapy plus ipilimumab. The receptors derive from a human donor with non-small cell lung cancer who had a partial response to radiotherapy plus ipilimumab. Each CDR3 is given with its conserved first and last residue. A D gene is named only where the DNA matches it firmly. Rows give clone size only sometimes, using once, few, many, or a class for an expanded clone.

.,TRBV5-4,.,TRBJ2-7,CASSFRGYEQYF,TGTGCCAGCAGCTTCAGGGGCTACGAGCAGTACTTC
.,TRBV2,TRBD2,TRBJ2-1,CASTIGLAATNEQFF,TGTGCCAGCACGATCGGACTAGCGGCGACGAATGAGCAGTTCTTC
once,TRBV28,TRBD1,TRBJ1-2,CASSLTGTAAAGYTF,TGTGCCAGCAGTTTGACCGGGACAGCTGCGGCCGGCTACACCTTC
.,TRBV28,TRBD2,TRBJ2-3,CASSFPGTSGRTDTQYF,TGTGCCAGCAGTTTCCCCGGGACTAGCGGGAGAACAGATACGCAGTATTTT
.,TRBV18,TRBD2,TRBJ2-1,CASSGGLGNEQFF,TGTGCCAGCTCTGGCGGACTAGGGAATGAGCAGTTCTTC
.,TRBV27,.,TRBJ1-2,CASSSPVGANYGYTF,TGTGCCAGCAGTTCCCCCGTGGGAGCTAACTATGGCTACACCTTC
.,TRBV5-1,TRBD1,TRBJ2-3,CASSTGYWGTGSTDTQYF,TGCGCCAGCAGCACGGGATATTGGGGGACAGGGTCCACAGATACGCAGTATTTT
.,TRBV9,TRBD1,TRBJ1-2,CASRQGASGYTF,TGTGCCAGCAGACAGGGGGCCAGTGGCTACACCTTC
.,TRBV19,.,TRBJ1-2,CASSPPGGLVYGYTF,TGTGCCAGTAGTCCGCCGGGGGGACTAGTTTATGGCTACACCTTC
.,TRBV28,.,TRBJ1-4,CASSWDTPTNEKLFF,TGTGCCAGCAGTTGGGACACACCAACTAATGAAAAACTGTTTTTT
.,TRBV27,.,TRBJ1-6,CASSLLDPAQALHF,TGTGCCAGCAGTTTACTCGATCCCGCACAGGCCCTCCACTTT
.,TRBV5-1,.,TRBJ2-3,CASTSGTSTDTQYF,TGCGCCAGCACTTCAGGGACTAGCACAGATACGCAGTATTTT
.,TRBV9,TRBD2,TRBJ2-1,CASSVLAGAVYEQFF,TGTGCCAGCAGCGTATTAGCGGGAGCAGTTTATGAGCAGTTCTTC
.,TRBV6-1,.,TRBJ1-3,CGGGDWGSGNTTYF,.
few,TRBV5-6,.,TRBJ1-4,CASSFGTSREKLFF,TGTGCCAGCAGCTTCGGGACATCTCGGGAAAAACTGTTTTTT
.,TRBV28,TRBD1,TRBJ1-5,CASIPQGANNQPQHF,TGTGCCAGCATACCGCAGGGGGCTAACAATCAGCCCCAGCATTTT
.,TRBV5-1,.,TRBJ2-7,CASSGLSAYEQYF,TGCGCCAGCAGTGGGCTCTCCGCCTACGAGCAGTACTTC
.,TRBV9,TRBD2,TRBJ2-7,CASSVGLAGPSYEQYF,TGTGCCAGCAGCGTAGGGTTAGCGGGTCCCTCCTACGAGCAGTACTTC
.,TRBV11-3,TRBD2,TRBJ2-4,CASSSRTSGSGNIQYF,TGTGCCAGCAGCTCACGGACTAGCGGGAGTGGAAACATTCAGTACTTC
.,TRBV7-9,.,TRBJ1-5,CASSLGAGGIQPQHF,TGTGCCAGCAGCTTGGGGGCGGGAGGGATTCAGCCCCAGCATTTT
.,TRBV2,TRBD2,TRBJ2-1,CASSFTSGRSSYNEQFF,TGTGCCAGCAGTTTCACTAGCGGGAGGTCGTCCTACAATGAGCAGTTCTTC
.,TRBV5-6,.,TRBJ2-7,CASSLKGVQIYF,TGTGCCAGCAGCTTGAAGGGGGTTCAGATTTACTTC
few,TRBV6-6,.,TRBJ1-4,CASSYPGDEKLFF,TGTGCCAGCAGTTACCCAGGGGATGAAAAACTGTTTTTT
.,TRBV15,TRBD2,TRBJ2-1,CATSGRPRTSGSGDEQFF,TGTGCCACCAGCGGTCGACCCCGGACTAGCGGGAGTGGGGATGAGCAGTTCTTC
.,TRBV18,.,TRBJ1-2,CASSSGGAHYGYTF,TGTGCCAGCTCATCGGGGGGAGCCCACTATGGCTACACCTTC
few,TRBV27,TRBD1,TRBJ1-2,CASSPGQGRNGYTF,TGTGCCAGCAGTCCTGGACAGGGACGGAATGGCTACACCTTC
.,TRBV19,TRBD2,TRBJ2-1,CASSMAGVIPYNEQFF,TGTGCCAGTAGTATGGCGGGAGTAATCCCTTACAATGAGCAGTTCTTC
.,TRBV20-1,.,TRBJ2-1,CSARGQVPRFF,TGCAGTGCTAGAGGGCAGGTCCCGAGGTTCTTC
.,TRBV6-5,TRBD1,TRBJ1-5,CASSSRTGDQPQHF,TGTGCCAGCAGTTCCCGGACAGGGGATCAGCCCCAGCATTTT
.,TRBV7-3,TRBD2,TRBJ2-1,CASSLSGGRAYNEQFF,TGTGCCAGCAGCTTATCGGGCGGGAGAGCCTACAATGAGCAGTTCTTC
.,TRBV27,TRBD1,TRBJ1-6,CASSLFRGDFFDSPLHF,TGTGCCAGCAGTTTGTTCAGGGGGGATTTTTTTGATTCACCCCTCCACTTT
once,TRBV5-4,.,TRBJ2-5,CASSSTGTHEETQYF,TGTGCCAGCAGCTCGACCGGGACTCATGAAGAGACCCAGTACTTC
.,TRBV4-2,TRBD2,TRBJ2-2,CASSQGGTSDNTGELFF,TGTGCCAGCAGCCAAGGAGGGACTAGCGACAACACCGGGGAGCTGTTTTTT